This paragraph covers one T cell receptor (beta chain) sequence. As yet, its antigen is unknown. These data belong to a study of T cell responses to AZD1222 COVID-19 vaccine. Study conclusions and caveats: Clonal diversity was possibly underestimated, and white British individuals and females predominated among donors. Rises in breadth and depth of Spike-specific TCRs came after two AZD1222 doses. Only a handful of AZD1222 recipients were seropositive at baseline.

The protocol was immunoSEQ multiplex PCR, while the TCRdb copy is restricted to in-frame clones and leaves out a portion. The sample holds more than 100,000 clones, over 75% seen once. The CDR3 spans 16 residues. Germline V gene data show CDR1 as PRHDT and CDR2 as FYEKMQ (reference sequence). The ends lost 5 bases at V and 2 bases at J; junction bases unmatched: 8. The sequence was collected from an adult in good health. The chain uses TRBV13 and TRBJ2-1, with 8 bases identical to TRBD2. The material sequenced was peripheral blood, taken on day 0 of AZD1222 vaccination. The CDR3, as DNA: TGTGCCAGCAGCATAATAGCGGGGCAGACCTACAATGAGCAGTTCTTC. This translates into CASSIIAGQTYNEQFF.